Each of the 8 T cell receptor beta chains below was sequenced from the same sample in a study of blood T cell repertoires in COVID-19. Produced via immunoSEQ multiplex PCR; TCRdb's table is partial and in-frame only. The sample consists of 250,000 to 350,000 clones, around 88% of them appearing once. Sequenced input: peripheral blood. These receptors were taken from a young man with acute or convalescent COVID-19.

The chain employs TRBV14 and TRBJ1-4; TRBD1 matches 7 bases. V shed 2 bases and J 8 bases; nucleotides not matched to a gene: 8. Germline V gene lookup returns CDR1 SGHDN and CDR2 FVKESK. This CDR3 has 15 residues. The chain's CDR3 is CASSQQTGPTEKLFF. CDR3 in DNA: TGTGCCAGCAGCCAACAGACAGGGCCCACGGAAAAACTGTTTTTT. The complete variable domain, with remaining parts taken from reference TRBV14 and TRBJ1-4, reads EAGVTQFPSHSVIEKGQTVTLRCDPISGHDNLYWYRRVMGKEIKFLLHFVKESKQDESGMPNNRFLAERTGGTYSTLKVQPAELEDSGVYFCASSQQTGPTEKLFFGSGTQLSVL.

The rearrangement uses TRBV28 and TRBJ1-5; the D is unclear. The CDR3 runs 15 residues. Germline values: CDR1 MDHEN, CDR2 SYDVKM. V was pared by 6 bases and J by 2 bases, with 14 bases between. The CDR3 region has the DNA TGTGCCAGCAGATTGGAAGAGGTGGGCAATCAGCCCCAGCATTTT. Amino acids: CASRLEEVGNQPQHF.

The V gene is TRBV9, the J gene TRBJ2-2; TRBD2 is a possible D gene (6 bases). Germline V gene lookup returns CDR1 SGDLS and CDR2 YYNGEE. V lost 2 bases and J lost 5, with 10 bases in between. The CDR3 has 14 amino acids. CDR3 loop: CASSVGGWTGELFF. The CDR3 DNA is TGTGCCAGCAGCGTCGGGGGTTGGACCGGGGAGCTGTTTTTT.

The chain links TRBV15 to TRBJ2-2; D remains ambiguous. The CDR3 totals 14 residues. Germline loops: CDR1 LNHNV, CDR2 YYDKDF (reference sequence). Trimming took 5 bases from V and 3 from J, leaving 10 bases between them. CDR3 bases: TGTGCCACCAGCGCCTACCGGGACACCGGGGAGCTGTTTTTT. Amino acid sequence: CATSAYRDTGELFF.

This chain uses TRBV19 with TRBJ1-1; TRBD1 agrees at 8 bases. The V gene end was trimmed by 5 bases and the J gene end by 0 bases; junction bases not matched to a gene: 8. The CDR3 loop spans 16 amino acids. Germline values: CDR1 LNHDA, CDR2 SQIVND (reference sequence). The CDR3 bases are TGTGCCAGTAGTGTTCGACAGGGGAAAGTGAACACTGAAGCTTTCTTT. Its translation: CASSVRQGKVNTEAFF.

Points on this clone: Other DNA sequences from this sample encode an identical CDR3 as well. The chain uses TRBV7-9 and TRBJ1-2; the D is unclear. The CDR3 covers 13 residues. Germline CDR1 is SEHNR and CDR2 is FQNEAQ (reference sequence). Between the trimmed V and J ends, which lost 1 base and 2 bases, there was a span of 5 bases. CDR3: CASSLGQNYGYTF. CDR3 DNA sequence: TGTGCCAGCAGCTTAGGGCAGAACTATGGCTACACCTTC.

The chain has TRBV27 and TRBJ2-5; possibly TRBD1 for D (7 bases). Germline lookup yields CDR1 MNHEY and CDR2 SMNVEV (reference sequence). Trimming pared 7 bases from V and 4 bases from J, leaving 19 bases between. The CDR3 loop spans 15 amino acids. As DNA, the CDR3 is TGTGCCAGCACCTCCCTTCGACAGGGAGGAGAGACCCAGTACTTC. Translated, it gives CASTSLRQGGETQYF.

V is TRBV5-1 and J is TRBJ2-2; 10 bases line up with TRBD2. CDR3 length: 17 amino acids. Trimming removed 0 bases from V and 4 bases from J; junction bases left unmatched: 6. Germline loops: CDR1 SGHRS, CDR2 YFSETQ. CDR3 amino acids: CASSLAPSGGPTGELFF. CDR3 nucleotide sequence: TGCGCCAGCAGCTTGGCCCCTAGCGGGGGTCCCACCGGGGAGCTGTTTTTT.